The following is a TCR beta chain sequence with its context. Antigen: not known. One end of the junction does not line up with germline, which may come from a read error. RNA was extracted from bulk tissue without any cell sorting. Newly diagnosed lung cancer patients had thoracic surgery in China, August–November 2014, without prior chemotherapy. Per the germline V gene, CDR1 is GTSNPN and CDR2 is SVGIG (reference sequence). This CDR3 region has 10 residues. The data belong to a study of tumor and adjacent non-tumor tissue in lung cancer. As for the study in general: The patients, 10 or so men and 5 or 6 women, were roughly 30 to 80 with stage I to III disease. Some 3.9 million productive TCRbeta reads were obtained per sample on average. The study's findings and limits: In normal lung, the top 100 clones were significantly more dominant than in tumor.

A modified ARM-PCR protocol with three rounds of nested PCR amplified TCRbeta. MiXCR, run by TCRdb on the multiplex PCR reads, gives a single entry per CDR3 protein. The data hold about 110,000 distinct CDR3 sequences, with 75% to 90% observed a single time. The sequenced material came from lung tumor tissue. This clonotype originated in a man between 65 and 79 years old with non-small cell lung cancer. The chain links TRBV30 to TRBJ2-5; tentatively, D is TRBD2 (6 bases). The DNA for the CDR3 is TGTGTCTGGACTACGGAGACCCAGTACTTC. This sequence encodes CVWTTETQYF.